These 7 T cell receptor beta chains were all obtained from the same sample, sequenced in a study of molecular identifiers for immune sequencing clone quantification. TCRdb reprocessed the PCR reads with MiXCR, giving one entry per CDR3 protein. The table includes about 640,000 distinct CDR3 sequences, just under 20% detected once. Sequencing was carried out using naive CD8+ T cells from blood, with Jurkat cell RNA spiked in. Documented subset: FACS-sorted CD8+CD4-CCR7+CD45RA+ naive T cells. The receptor set was obtained from a human donor in good health. Some libraries in this study had Jurkat cell RNA spiked in.

This clonotype was picked up one time. A read error is possible here, since a much larger clone lies one base away. The chain combines TRBV7-2 with TRBJ2-3; 7 bases agree with TRBD2. Germline CDR1 reads SGHTA; CDR2 reads FQGNSA. The CDR3 has 17 residues. V lost 3 bases to trimming and J lost 2 bases; unmatched junction nucleotides: 11. The CDR3 DNA sequence: TGTACCAGCAGCTTTCTTTTTGCGGGAGCATACACAGATACGCAGTATTTT. Protein: CTSSFLFAGAYTDTQYF. Variable domain in full (rest from reference TRBV7-2 and TRBJ2-3): GAGVSQSPSNKVTEKGKDVELRCDPISGHTALYWYRQSLGQGLEFLIYFQGNSAPDKSGLPSDRFSAERTGGSVSTLTIQRTQQEDSAVYLCTSSFLFAGAYTDTQYFGPGTRLTVL.

A remark on this clonotype: An end of the junction differs from the germline gene, which may be a read error. The V gene is TRBV14, the J gene TRBJ1-2; D not certain. This CDR3 contains 13 residues. CDR1 and CDR2 (germline): SGHDN, FVKESK. The DNA for the CDR3 is TGTGCCAGCAGCCTAAGCGGTCTCTATGGCTATACCTTC. The encoded protein is CASSLSGLYGYTF.

As to this clonotype: A much larger clone is a single base away; this may be a read error. The chain recombines TRBV20-1 with TRBJ2-5, with 9 bases lining up with TRBD1. Germline CDR1 DFQATT, CDR2 SNEGSKA (reference sequence). The length of the CDR3 is 16 residues. V shed 0 bases, J shed 9 bases, and the junction held 14 bases outside the gene matches. The CDR3 nucleotides read TGCAGTGCTAGAGATATCCGGGACAGGGTACGGGAGGCCCAGTACTTC. It translates to CSARDIRDRVREAQYF.

This clonotype was recorded at least ten times. V is TRBV7-9 and J is TRBJ2-1, with TRBD2 identical over 9 bases. Germline CDR1 reads SEHNR; CDR2 reads FQNEAQ (reference sequence). The CDR3 runs to 19 residues. Trimming removed 5 bases from V and 3 bases from J; junction bases left unmatched: 17. The CDR3 coding sequence is TGTGCCAGCAGCCCCCAAACTAAGCGAGCGGGAGGCTTCTACAATGAGCAGTTCTTC. Amino acids: CASSPQTKRAGGFYNEQFF.

This clonotype appeared many times. V usage is TRBV28 and J usage is TRBJ1-4; TRBD1 agrees at 8 bases. After removal of 5 bases from V and 8 bases from J, the junction contained 10 bases not matched to a gene. Germline V gives CDR1 MDHEN, CDR2 SYDVKM. This CDR3 is 15 amino acids long. The CDR3 here is CASSPNDRGWEKLFF. The CDR3 DNA follows: TGTGCCAGCAGTCCCAACGACAGGGGATGGGAAAAACTGTTTTTT.

Turning to this clonotype: A single base separates this from a much larger clone, so it may be a read error. This chain joins TRBV27 and TRBJ2-7; perhaps TRBD1 as D (6 bases). This CDR3 region has 11 residues. CDR1 is MNHEY, CDR2 SMNVEV, per germline (reference sequence). For the CDR3, the DNA is TGTACCACCCTACAGGGACACGAGCAGTACTTC. Translating it yields CTTLQGHEQYF.

This clonotype was seen at least ten times. This chain uses TRBV29-1 with TRBJ2-1; TRBD2 matches 10 bases. The CDR3 extends over 14 amino acids. From germline, CDR1 is SQVTM and CDR2 ANQGSEA. V lost 5 bases to trimming and J lost 8 bases; unmatched junction nucleotides: 9. The CDR3 region has the DNA TGCAGCGTTATCGGCAGCGGGAGGGCCGATGAGCAGTTCTTC. Translating gives CSVIGSGRADEQFF.